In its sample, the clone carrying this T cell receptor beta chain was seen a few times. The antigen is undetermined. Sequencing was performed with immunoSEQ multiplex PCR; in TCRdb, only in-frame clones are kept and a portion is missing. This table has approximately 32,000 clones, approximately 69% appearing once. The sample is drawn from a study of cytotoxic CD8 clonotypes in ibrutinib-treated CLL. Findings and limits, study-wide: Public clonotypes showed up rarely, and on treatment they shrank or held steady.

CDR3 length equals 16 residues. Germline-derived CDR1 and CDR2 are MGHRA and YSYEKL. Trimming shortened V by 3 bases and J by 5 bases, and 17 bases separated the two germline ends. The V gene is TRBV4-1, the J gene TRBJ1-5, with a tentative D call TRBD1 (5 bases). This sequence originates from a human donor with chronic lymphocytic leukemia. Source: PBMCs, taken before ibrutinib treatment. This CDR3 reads CASSQLTGTVDQPQHF. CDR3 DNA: TGCGCCAGCAGCCAGCTCACCGGGACGGTTGATCAGCCCCAGCATTTT.